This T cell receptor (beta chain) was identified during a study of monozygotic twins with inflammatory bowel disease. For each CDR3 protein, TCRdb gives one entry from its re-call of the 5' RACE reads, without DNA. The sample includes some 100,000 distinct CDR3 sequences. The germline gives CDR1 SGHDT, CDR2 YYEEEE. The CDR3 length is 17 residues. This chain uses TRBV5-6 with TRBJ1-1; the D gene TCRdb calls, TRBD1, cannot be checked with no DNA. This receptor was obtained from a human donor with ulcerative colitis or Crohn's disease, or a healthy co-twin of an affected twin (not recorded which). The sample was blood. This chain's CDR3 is CASSLGTDRGSDTEAFF.